The 22 T cell receptor beta chains in this list originate from one sample, sequenced in a study of blood T cells in healthy people across ages. Primers used in a second PCR of roughly 7 to 11 cycles were a sample-barcoded 5' primer and a J-beta primer mix. One entry per CDR3 protein results from TCRdb running MiXCR on the 5' RACE reads. This sample has approximately 1.5 million distinct CDR3 sequences; roughly 43% occur once, and the top ten carry about 4.1%. Sequenced material: blood. These receptor sequences come from a woman between 18 and 29 years old in good health.

The chain has TRBV14 and TRBJ2-7; D possibly uses TRBD1 or TRBD2 (6 bases each). The CDR3 is 15 residues long. Trimming removed 6 bases at V and 4 bases at J, with 19 bases between. Germline V CDR1 and CDR2: SGHDN, FVKESK. The DNA of the CDR3 is TGTGCCAGCAGACCGTCGGGCGGAGGGGGTTACGAGCAGTACTTC. Residues: CASRPSGGGGYEQYF.

The CDR3 nucleotides are TGTGCCAGCAGCTTAGAAGGCGGGAGGGCCACGAATGAGCAGTACTTC. As protein: CASSLEGGRATNEQYF. The chain joins TRBV7-2 to TRBJ2-7; 9 bases are shared with TRBD2. This CDR3 region has 16 residues. Trimming took 1 base from V and 7 from J; bases not matched to a gene: 11. Germline CDR1 is SGHTA and CDR2 is FQGNSA.

The chain couples TRBV4-2 to TRBJ2-1; 7 bases map to TRBD2. The CDR3 runs 15 residues. Germline CDR1 is LGHNA and CDR2 is YNFKEQ. V dropped 4 bases and J dropped 7; count of bases not matched to a gene: 10. DNA of the CDR3: TGTGCCAGCAGCCCGGAACGAGCGGGATATAATGAGCAGTTCTTC. It is translated as CASSPERAGYNEQFF.

The chain is built from TRBV2 and TRBJ1-2; tentative D call: TRBD1 (5 bases). Germline CDR1 reads SNHLY; CDR2 reads FYNNEI. CDR3 length equals 16 residues. V dropped 5 bases and J dropped 2 bases, with 18 bases sitting between them. The chain's CDR3 is CASSSGGEVRNYGYTF. CDR3 nucleotide sequence: TGTGCCAGCAGTTCAGGAGGGGAGGTACGAAACTATGGCTACACCTTC.

The chain combines TRBV29-1 with TRBJ2-1; D unresolved. Looked up from germline, CDR1 is SQVTM and CDR2 is ANQGSEA. Trimming left V 5 bases short and J 8 bases short, with 22 bases between. The CDR3 covers 15 residues. CDR3 sequence reads: CSVKGPLGSRDEQFF. DNA of the CDR3: TGCAGCGTTAAAGGGCCCCTCGGCAGTCGTGATGAGCAGTTCTTC.

This chain uses TRBV10-3 with TRBJ2-6, with TRBD1 identical over 8 bases. The CDR3 has 16 residues. CDR1 and CDR2 (germline): ENHRY, SYGVKD. V trimming: 6 bases; J trimming: 0 bases; junction bases outside the gene matches: 4. Written as DNA, the CDR3 is TGTGCCATCAGCCAGGGGGCCCCCTCTGGGGCCAACGTCCTGACTTTC. Amino acids: CAISQGAPSGANVLTF.

Comments on this clonotype: A single base separates this from a much larger clone, so it may be a read error. V is TRBV29-1 and J is TRBJ2-1; TRBD1 or TRBD2 may be the D gene (5 bases each). Germline V gives CDR1 SQVTM, CDR2 ANQGSEA. This CDR3 comprises 16 residues. The CDR3 loop is CIDSGGKVRSYNKQFF. The CDR3 DNA sequence: TGCATCGACTCTGGGGGAAAAGTGAGATCCTACAATAAGCAGTTCTTC.

V usage is TRBV28 and J usage is TRBJ2-7, with a possible D match to TRBD2 (6 bases). V was cut by 3 bases and J by 5 bases, with 20 bases left in between. CDR1 and CDR2 from the germline V gene are MDHEN and SYDVKM. The CDR3 has 16 residues. This chain's CDR3 is CASSFVGGRSYNEQYF. The CDR3 region has the DNA TGTGCCAGCAGTTTCGTCGGTGGGAGGAGCTACAACGAGCAGTACTTC.

This clonotype was detected only a few times. J is TRBJ1-4 and V is TRBV20-1; D perhaps matches TRBD1 (6 bases). Germline V lookup: CDR1 DFQATT, CDR2 SNEGSKA (reference sequence). The V gene lost 2 bases and the J gene lost 5 bases, with 12 bases spanning the gap. This CDR3 is built from 14 residues. This CDR3 reads CSARSGRGNEKLFF. CDR3 bases: TGCAGTGCTAGATCAGGCAGGGGAAATGAAAAACTGTTTTTT.

V and J are TRBV6-6 and TRBJ2-7; TRBD2 matches at 10 bases. Germline trimming cut 8 bases from V and 3 bases from J; bases unmatched to any gene: 7. Germline V gives CDR1 MNHNY, CDR2 SVGAGI (reference sequence). This CDR3 comprises 14 residues. The CDR3 is CASLIAGGFYEQYF. For the CDR3, the DNA is TGTGCCAGCCTAATAGCGGGAGGATTCTACGAGCAGTACTTC.

The V call is TRBV20-1, the J call TRBJ1-6; D remains unclear. CDR3 length equals 15 residues. Germline CDR1 reads DFQATT; CDR2 reads SNEGSKA (reference sequence). Trimming removed 6 bases at V and 5 bases at J, with 17 bases between. In DNA, the CDR3 is TGCAGTGCGGAGGGAACGGGATACCATAATTCACCCCTCCACTTT. Translating gives CSAEGTGYHNSPLHF.

The chain combines TRBV7-2 with TRBJ2-5, with 8 nucleotides matching TRBD2. This CDR3 is built from 15 residues. The trim removed 3 bases at V and 1 base at J, leaving 4 bases unmatched. Germline values: CDR1 SGHTA, CDR2 FQGNSA. CDR3 sequence: CASSFRGGLQETQYF. The DNA of the CDR3 is TGTGCCAGCAGCTTTCGGGGGGGACTCCAAGAGACCCAGTACTTC. Supplemented by reference TRBV7-2 and TRBJ2-5, the full variable domain reads GAGVSQSPSNKVTEKGKDVELRCDPISGHTALYWYRQSLGQGLEFLIYFQGNSAPDKSGLPSDRFSAERTGGSVSTLTIQRTQQEDSAVYLCASSFRGGLQETQYFGPGTRLLVL.

J is TRBJ2-1 and V is TRBV5-1, with 11 bases that match TRBD1. CDR1 is SGHRS, CDR2 YFSETQ, per germline. The CDR3 covers 16 residues. V was clipped by 3 bases and J by 2 bases; unmatched bases: 4. CDR3 in DNA: TGCGCCAGCAGCTCTGGACAGGGGGCTACCTACAATGAGCAGTTCTTC. This translates into CASSSGQGATYNEQFF.

This clonotype was detected many times. At one of its ends the junction is not consistent with the germline gene, which may arise from a read error. The chain recombines TRBV7-9 with TRBJ2-1; D is ambiguous. The CDR3 consists of 11 residues. CDR1 and CDR2 (germline): SEHNR, FQNEAQ (reference sequence). CDR3 nucleotides: TGCGCCAGCAGCTTGGACAATGAGCAGTTCTTC. Residues: CASSLDNEQFF.

J is TRBJ2-2 and V is TRBV4-2, with 8 bases matching TRBD1. Trimming removed 4 bases from V and 7 bases from J; junction bases left unmatched: 17. The germline V gene encodes CDR1 LGHNA and CDR2 YNFKEQ. This CDR3 contains 18 residues. This chain's CDR3 is CASSPSHRAGGAIGELFF. The CDR3 coding sequence is TGTGCCAGCAGCCCCTCACATCGGGCAGGGGGCGCGATCGGGGAGCTGTTTTTT.

V usage is TRBV13 and J usage is TRBJ2-5; no definite D call. CDR3 length: 15 amino acids. The V end was cut by 4 bases, the J end by 5 bases, with 17 bases between. Per the germline V gene, CDR1 is PRHDT and CDR2 is FYEKMQ (reference sequence). Here the CDR3 reads CASSSLLGPVETQYF. DNA of the CDR3: TGTGCCAGCAGCTCCCTGCTAGGGCCGGTCGAGACCCAGTACTTC.

This clonotype appeared a few times. The chain joins TRBV11-2 to TRBJ1-2; weak D call: TRBD1 (5 bases). Trimming removed 1 base from V and 8 bases from J, with 20 bases in between. CDR1 SGHAT and CDR2 FQNNGV come from the germline V gene. This CDR3 spans 16 amino acids. CDR3 sequence: CASSLVVGQGTRGYTF. As DNA, the CDR3 is TGTGCCAGCAGCTTAGTAGTTGGTCAGGGCACTAGGGGCTACACCTTC.

The J gene is TRBJ1-1, the V gene TRBV20-1; 10 nucleotides line up with TRBD1. Germline trimming cut 7 bases from V and 3 bases from J; bases unmatched to any gene: 8. Germline V gene sequence: CDR1 DFQATT, CDR2 SNEGSKA (reference sequence). The CDR3 spans 14 residues. CDR3 region: CSEQTGGADTEAFF. DNA of the CDR3: TGCAGTGAACAGACAGGGGGCGCGGACACTGAAGCTTTCTTT.

The CDR3, as DNA: TGCAGCGTTGTAGCTAACACTGAAGCTTTCTTT. Translation gives CSVVANTEAFF. This chain joins TRBV29-1 and TRBJ1-1, with D unresolved. This CDR3 region has 11 residues. Germline-derived CDR1 and CDR2 are SQVTM and ANQGSEA. V gave up 4 bases and J gave up 2 bases, with 5 bases separating them.

This clonotype appeared a few times. V and J are TRBV12-3 or TRBV12-4 and TRBJ1-1, with a possible D match to TRBD1 (5 bases). Trimming pared 4 bases from V and 1 base from J, leaving 13 bases between. CDR3 length: 15 residues. This CDR3 reads CASSSSSTGNTEAFF. The CDR3, as DNA: TGTGCCAGCAGTTCTTCTAGTACAGGGAACACTGAAGCTTTCTTT.

This clonotype was counted a single time. CDR3 protein: CASNQGYGSTEAFF. CDR3 coding DNA: TGTGCCAGCAACCAGGGGTACGGGAGCACTGAAGCTTTCTTT. The V call is TRBV3-1, the J call TRBJ1-1, with a tentative D call TRBD1 (6 bases). The CDR3 length is 14 residues. Germline lookup yields CDR1 LGHDT and CDR2 YNNKEL (reference sequence). V dropped 7 bases and J dropped 4 bases, with 16 bases sitting between them.

The chain links TRBV6-1 to TRBJ2-7; D possibly corresponds to TRBD1 (6 bases). Deletions cut 6 bases from V and 4 bases from J, with 16 bases between. The CDR3 is 14 residues long. Germline V gene lookup returns CDR1 MNHNS and CDR2 SASEGT. The CDR3 bases are TGTGCCAGCAGGGGGTCTACAGGGACGTACGAGCAGTACTTC. Its translation: CASRGSTGTYEQYF.